This TCR beta chain was sequenced for a study of PD-1 blockade in classical Hodgkin lymphoma (TCRdb year 2020). In terms of the full investigation: Nivolumab dosing was 3 mg/kg intravenously every 2 weeks, continuing until either disease progression or unacceptable toxicity. To define a peripheral blood immune signature of response to PD-1 blockade in classical Hodgkin lymphoma, the study combined TCR beta sequencing with CyTOF.

The time point label on this specimen signifies: cycle 2 day 1 (C2D1) of nivolumab. Relapse after autologous stem cell transplantation had occurred in all trial patients, and cohorts A, B and C were distinguished by prior brentuximab vedotin exposure. The trial cohort included 55 to 65 patients with relapsed/refractory classical Hodgkin lymphoma, and each patient had a best overall response of complete response, partial response or progressive disease. In the multi-cohort phase II CheckMate 205 trial, trial patients received single-agent nivolumab. Best overall response was determined by an independent review committee according to the 2007 International Working Group response criteria. Trial PBMCs were obtained immediately prior to nivolumab initiation (C1D1) and on therapy at cycle 2 day 1 and cycle 4 day 1. Peripheral blood was collected in 8 mL Vacutainer Cell Preparation Tubes, from which PBMCs were isolated by centrifugation and then cryopreserved.

From its cysteine to its phenylalanine, the CDR3 spans 14 amino acids. This entry keeps only the CDR3 DNA: 42 bases, framed from base 1. The germline V gene gives CDR1 as SGDLS and CDR2 as YYNGEE. Trimming takes 0 bases from V and 4 bases from J, and the germline ends sit 8 bases apart. Genomic DNA was extracted with the Qiagen DNeasy kit from unsorted PBMCs and from negatively selected CD4+ and CD8+ fractions. TCR beta CDR3 regions were amplified by immunoSEQ multiplex PCR using primers annealing to V and J segments. A synthetic immune receptor repertoire was used to minimize amplification bias, and remaining bias was computationally removed after sequencing. The paper's data handling went like this. Custom Python scripts were used to quantify repertoire diversity as the Shannon entropy index. Unsorted, CD4+ and CD8+ repertoires were analyzed separately, except for combined analyses in which CD4+ and CD8+ sequences were merged in silico. A clone was considered expanded if an increase in frequency of at least 2-fold after treatment relative to C1D1 was found, and a pseudocount of 0.5 was applied to clones undetected at baseline. Singleton clones were defined as clones with 0 or 1 copy at C1D1, and non-singleton clones were defined as clones with 2 or more copies. By matching protein sequences in sorted samples from the same patient, clones expanded in unsorted samples were annotated as CD4+, CD8+ or unknown. Diversity changes from C1D1 to C4D1 were tested in paired samples using Wilcoxon tests. Drawn from immuneACCESS, this table holds only the in-frame rearrangements with V and J called that TCRdb kept. Clones are partly lost; checked studies trace under half to an unresolved V gene and leave the rest unexplained. That table supplies the V and J calls and clone size; D and trimming were determined from the DNA. This sample comprises 66,000 or so clones, 60% to 80% of them detected only once. The ten top clones hold just over 9% of the sample.

For this clone: Its specific antigen is unknown. No base-level quality is on record; no much larger clone is a single base apart.

What the research found in general, with its limitations: Diversity was lower in patients who began nivolumab less than 1 year after ASCT, so these patients were left out of later analyses to avoid confounding by immune reconstitution. Only a single clinical trial cohort was studied, and what caused the repertoire differences, possibly disease activity or prior therapy, remained undefined. Newly diagnosed patients were reported to have lower baseline TCR diversity than healthy donors, and relapsed/refractory patients were reported to have lower baseline TCR diversity still. Trial patients with a complete response had baseline diversity similar to that of newly diagnosed patients, while partial responders and progressors had significantly lower diversity. By C4D1, a significant rise was seen in CD4+ TCR diversity but not in CD8+ TCR diversity (p=0.0027 vs p=0.16), and the rise was most apparent among complete responders (p=0.02).

This sample comprised peripheral blood mononuclear cells (PBMCs), obtained before the second cycle of nivolumab. The clonotype originates from a human donor with classical Hodgkin lymphoma. Rearrangement joined TRBV9 to TRBJ2-1; too little of a D gene remains to name it. The DNA is TGTGCCAGCAGCGTAGCTGCCACTTACAATGAGCAGTTCTTC. It codes for CASSVAATYNEQFF.